This T cell receptor (beta chain) was sequenced during a study of fetal regulatory T cell absence and autoimmunity. Study-wide results and caveats: Pancreas and cord blood did not differ much in TRB family usage. Some top pancreas TCR clones were over 100-fold enriched versus cord blood.

Generated by immunoSEQ multiplex PCR, the TCRdb table keeps only in-frame clones and is missing some. The table records about 50,000 clones, about 80% of them present only once. Note on this clone: Its cognate antigen is unknown.

Germline loops: CDR1 SGHNT, CDR2 YYREEE (reference sequence). The J segment lost 1 base and the V segment lost 5 bases, leaving 8 bases of the junction unmatched. This CDR3 has 15 residues. The TCR sequence derives from a newborn boy with IPEX syndrome. The V call is TRBV5-4, the J call TRBJ2-5; 7 bases map to TRBD1. Sequencing input: cord blood. CDR3 sequence (DNA): TGTGCCAGCAGTTTCTCGACAGGGAGCCAAGAGACCCAGTACTTC. This gives the protein CASSFSTGSQETQYF.